This T cell receptor beta chain was observed in a study of T cell repertoires in cytomegalovirus infection. Study background: Newly reported HLA-C-restricted and thoroughly characterized HLA-B-restricted CMV epitopes were employed. It was the public TCR beta signatures that indicated both CMV infection and matching HLA type.

TCRdb ran MiXCR on the reads and lists one entry per CDR3 protein. This sample has about 160,000 distinct CDR3 sequences, with less than 25% found just once. Broader study findings: Public TCR beta family frequency separated CMV-and-HLA carriers, including in an independent cohort. HLA-C-restricted CMV-specific TCR beta clonotypes prevailed in the ex vivo response.

Trimming shortened V by 1 base and J by 2 bases, and 9 bases separated the two germline ends. Germline CDR1 reads MNHEY; CDR2 reads SMNVEV (reference sequence). The CDR3 is 15 residues long. In regard to this clonotype: What it recognizes is unknown.

The sample in question was CD8+ T cells from cultured PBMCs, obtained from culture after CMV antigen stimulation. The chain has TRBV27 and TRBJ1-5, with D perhaps matching TRBD1 (6 bases). The sequence was collected from a human donor in good health (CMV status not recorded). Some clones in this sample may be carry-over from other donors' samples. The CDR3, as DNA: TGTGCCAGCAGTTTATTGGCAGGGGGCAATCAGCCCCAGCATTTT. Translated: CASSLLAGGNQPQHF.